The rows below give T cell receptor beta chains drawn from one sample of a study of blood T cell repertoires in COVID-19. Data came from immunoSEQ multiplex PCR; TCRdb stores just in-frame clones and leaves some out. The table shows about 230,000 clones, with 84% occurring only once. Sequenced sample: peripheral blood. These TCRs come from a woman aged 40 to 49 who had recovered from COVID-19. Each CDR3 is given without its conserved first and last residue. The listing skips clone size in some rows; elsewhere it reads once, few, many or a size class.

clone_size j_call v_call cdr3_aa
NA TRBJ2-7 TRBV6-6 ASSYGSAGLLYEQY
once TRBJ1-2 TRBV29-1 SVVGTGKFSFYT
NA TRBJ1-5 TRBV10-3 ATSKGGRDQPQH
NA TRBJ2-1 TRBV5-1 ASSSGFLLAGALGDEQF
once TRBJ2-7 TRBV6-6 ASRSSSGGYYEQY
NA TRBJ1-1 TRBV4-1 ASSQSNTETLKAF
once TRBJ1-1 TRBV29-1 SVQGHGNTEAF
NA TRBJ2-1 TRBV2 AISPGTGGAEGFYNEQF
NA TRBJ2-7 TRBV6-2/TRBV6-3 ASSPPTGAYEQY
NA TRBJ1-2 TRBV7-2 ASSSGGASLVDGYT
NA TRBJ1-6 TRBV4-3 ASSQAKGGSYNSPLH
NA TRBJ1-1 TRBV5-1 ASSLGTANTEAF
few TRBJ2-5 TRBV2 ASHKRTGETQY
NA TRBJ1-4 TRBV19 ASSAGAFSNEKLF
few TRBJ1-3 TRBV4-2 ASSQRRGQSSGNTIY
NA TRBJ2-2 TRBV29-1 SARDREKNTGELF
NA TRBJ2-5 TRBV19 ASSIVGGASEAQY
NA TRBJ2-3 TRBV7-3 ASSSLGPGDTQY
NA TRBJ2-2 TRBV5-1 ASSWTSGRDGELF
once TRBJ2-7 TRBV5-1 ASKFLAGSGEQY
NA TRBJ1-1 TRBV18 ASSPGARGTEAF
NA TRBJ1-1 TRBV7-2 ASSPMGLNTEAF
NA TRBJ1-1 TRBV10-3 AIRKGQGNTEAF
NA TRBJ2-2 TRBV10-1 ASRPGQGVHPHPNTGELF
NA TRBJ2-2 TRBV7-8 ASSATSGGASTGELF
NA TRBJ1-2 TRBV2 ASRGQGGYGYT
NA TRBJ1-6 TRBV18 ASSPSVWNRGNSPLH
NA TRBJ2-1 TRBV2 ASSPLRSGEQF
NA TRBJ1-3 TRBV3-1/TRBV3-2 ASSSQGTGNTIY
NA TRBJ1-4 TRBV7-2 ASSFGQRREKLF
NA TRBJ1-2 TRBV28 ASSYRRVRLYGYT